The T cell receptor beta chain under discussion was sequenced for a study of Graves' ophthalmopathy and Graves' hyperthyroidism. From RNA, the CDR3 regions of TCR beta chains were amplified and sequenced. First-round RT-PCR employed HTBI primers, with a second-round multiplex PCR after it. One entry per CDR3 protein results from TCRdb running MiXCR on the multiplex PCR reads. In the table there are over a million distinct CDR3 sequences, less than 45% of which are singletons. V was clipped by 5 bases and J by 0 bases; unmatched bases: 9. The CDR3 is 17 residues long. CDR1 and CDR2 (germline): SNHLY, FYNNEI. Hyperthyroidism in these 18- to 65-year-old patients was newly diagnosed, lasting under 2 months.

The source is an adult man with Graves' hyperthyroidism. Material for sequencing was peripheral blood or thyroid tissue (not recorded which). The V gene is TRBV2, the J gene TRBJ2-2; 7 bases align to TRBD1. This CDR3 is CASSYQEGTANTGELFF. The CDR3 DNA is TGTGCCAGCAGTTACCAGGAAGGGACAGCGAACACCGGGGAGCTGTTTTTT.